Shown below are 28 T cell receptor beta chains from a single sample sequenced in a study of T cell responses to AZD1222 COVID-19 vaccine. Sequencing was performed with immunoSEQ multiplex PCR; in TCRdb, only in-frame clones are kept and a portion is missing. The sample contains some 130,000 clones, 91% of which appear only once. Sequenced material: peripheral blood, taken on day 0 of AZD1222 vaccination. These receptors were obtained from an adult in good health.

This chain links TRBV19 with TRBJ1-2; D not resolved. From germline, CDR1 is LNHDA and CDR2 SQIVND (reference sequence). The V end lost 8 bases, the J end lost 2 bases, and 9 bases lay between the germline ends. This CDR3 region has 12 residues. In DNA, the CDR3 is TGTGCCAGTGGAGCCCGGAACTATGGCTACACCTTC. As protein: CASGARNYGYTF.

The V gene is TRBV7-2, the J gene TRBJ2-3; 8 bases agree with TRBD2. The trim removed 5 bases at V and 4 bases at J, leaving 20 bases unmatched. Germline values: CDR1 SGHTA, CDR2 FQGNSA. The CDR3 has 19 amino acids. In DNA form, the CDR3 reads TGTGCCAGCAGCCATTGGGTTGGAGAACCGGGACTAGAATCAGATACGCAGTATTTT. This translates into CASSHWVGEPGLESDTQYF.

This clone has just one count. The rearrangement joins TRBV5-1 to TRBJ2-1, with D possibly being TRBD2 (6 bases). With 3 bases removed from V and 5 bases from J, the gap between germline ends came to 21 bases. Germline V gene data show CDR1 as SGHRS and CDR2 as YFSETQ. This CDR3 comprises 17 residues. The CDR3 region has the DNA TGCGCCAGCAGCTGGGGATTCGGAGGGAGAGTAGACAATGAGCAGTTCTTC. This sequence encodes CASSWGFGGRVDNEQFF.

The rearrangement joins TRBV7-9 to TRBJ2-1; no clear D. Looked up from germline, CDR1 is SEHNR and CDR2 is FQNEAQ (reference sequence). This CDR3 spans 14 amino acids. Trimming took off 6 bases at V and 3 bases at J, with 12 bases between the two ends. CDR3 protein: CASSLGQHYNEQFF. As DNA, the CDR3 is TGTGCCAGCAGTCTTGGGCAACACTACAATGAGCAGTTCTTC.

The chain couples TRBV7-2 to TRBJ2-5; 7 nucleotides line up with TRBD2. V shed 7 bases and J 2 bases; nucleotides not matched to a gene: 13. CDR3 length: 16 residues. Germline CDR1 SGHTA, CDR2 FQGNSA. The CDR3 sequence: CASIPPGGGGQETQYF. In DNA, the CDR3 is TGTGCCAGCATACCCCCCGGTGGGGGAGGGCAAGAGACCCAGTACTTC.

The chain combines TRBV6-5 with TRBJ2-5, with D possibly matching TRBD2 (6 bases). The CDR3 has 13 amino acids. In germline, CDR1 is MNHEY, CDR2 SVGAGI. Trimming pared 8 bases from V and 4 bases from J, leaving 14 bases between. The CDR3 protein is CASRRGVAETQYF. DNA for the CDR3: TGTGCCAGCCGGAGGGGCGTCGCAGAGACCCAGTACTTC.

The rearrangement links TRBV3-1 (or the pseudogene TRBV3-2) to TRBJ1-1, with no clear D. V lost 1 base, J lost 4 bases, and 10 bases lay in between. CDR3 length equals 14 residues. Germline CDR1 and CDR2: LGHDT and YNNKEL (reference sequence). This CDR3 reads CASSQGTSATEAFF. The CDR3 coding sequence is TGTGCCAGCAGCCAAGGGACGTCCGCCACTGAAGCTTTCTTT.

The rearrangement links TRBV19 to TRBJ1-2, with D unresolved. This CDR3 contains 13 residues. Trimming shortened V by 1 base and J by 1 base, and 4 bases separated the two germline ends. Germline CDR1 and CDR2: LNHDA and SQIVND (reference sequence). The CDR3 region has the DNA TGTGCCAGTAGTATAGCCCTTAACTATGGCTACACCTTC. Amino acids: CASSIALNYGYTF.

The genes are TRBV19 and TRBJ1-5, with 8 bases aligning to TRBD1. The junction had 11 bases not matched to a gene; V was cut back by 5 bases and J by 8 bases. Germline-derived CDR1 and CDR2 are LNHDA and SQIVND (reference sequence). The CDR3 length is 15 residues. The CDR3 sequence: CASSSTGTGGEPQHF. DNA of the CDR3: TGTGCCAGTAGTTCAACCGGGACAGGAGGGGAGCCCCAGCATTTT.

The V gene is TRBV7-8, the J gene TRBJ2-2; 14 bases align to TRBD2. The CDR3 is 18 residues long. The V gene's germline CDR1 is SGHVS and CDR2 FQNEAQ. V lost 5 bases, J lost 2 bases, and 7 bases stayed unmatched. CDR3 bases: TGTGCCAGCAGCCTGGGACTAGCGGGAGTCAAAAACACCGGGGAGCTGTTTTTT. Translating gives CASSLGLAGVKNTGELFF.

This clone is judged medium-sized. The chain links TRBV4-2 to TRBJ1-5; the D gene is possibly TRBD1 (5 bases). This CDR3 spans 14 amino acids. The V end was cut by 0 bases, the J end by 5 bases, with 8 bases between. The V gene's germline CDR1 is LGHNA and CDR2 YNFKEQ. The CDR3 protein is CASSQDGGYQPQHF. The CDR3 DNA follows: TGTGCCAGCAGCCAAGATGGGGGGTATCAGCCCCAGCATTTT.

The table lists this clone with a count of one. The V call is TRBV10-3, the J call TRBJ1-1; D may be TRBD1 (5 bases). This CDR3 has 16 amino acids. V shed 4 bases and J shed 0 bases, with 15 bases lying between them. Germline CDR1 is ENHRY and CDR2 is SYGVKD. The DNA for the CDR3 is TGTGCCATCAGTGTAACCGGGGCAGAGATGAACACTGAAGCTTTCTTT. Translated, it gives CAISVTGAEMNTEAFF.

V gene TRBV10-3 combines with J gene TRBJ2-1, with D possibly being TRBD2 (5 bases). Germline loops: CDR1 ENHRY, CDR2 SYGVKD. The germline V and J ends were trimmed by 6 bases and 0 bases, with 21 bases remaining between them. This CDR3 has 18 residues. The CDR3 DNA is TGTGCCATCAGCGGACCTGGGTCTAGCACGAGCTCCTACAATGAGCAGTTCTTC. This translates into CAISGPGSSTSSYNEQFF.

This clone was seen only once. The chain couples TRBV3-1 (or the pseudogene TRBV3-2) to TRBJ1-2; D gene unclear. In germline, CDR1 is LGHDT, CDR2 YNNKEL (reference sequence). The CDR3 runs to 13 residues. V was shortened by 3 bases and J by 8 bases, with 13 bases between the two germline ends. The CDR3, as DNA: TGTGCCAGCAGCCAGGTTGGGGTTTTCGGCTACACCTTC. It codes for CASSQVGVFGYTF.

The V call is TRBV14, the J call TRBJ1-1; D unclear. CDR1 SGHDN and CDR2 FVKESK come from the germline V gene. Trimming pared 6 bases from V and 4 bases from J, leaving 12 bases between. This CDR3 has 13 amino acids. CDR3 amino acids: CASSPSSGTEAFF. The CDR3 nucleotides are TGTGCCAGCAGTCCAAGCAGCGGCACTGAAGCTTTCTTT.

The chain carries TRBV9 and TRBJ2-2; TRBD2 aligns across 9 bases. The CDR3 loop spans 16 amino acids. Trimming at V came to 3 bases and at J to 4 bases, leaving 7 bases not matched to a gene. Germline assignment: CDR1 SGDLS and CDR2 YYNGEE. The CDR3 nucleotides read TGTGCCAGCAGCGCCGTCGGCGGGAGGGGCACCGGGGAGCTGTTTTTT. Its translation is CASSAVGGRGTGELFF. The variable domain in full, with the rest retrieved from reference TRBV9 and TRBJ2-2, is DSGVTQTPKHLITATGQRVTLRCSPRSGDLSVYWYQQSLDQGLQFLIQYYNGEERAKGNILERFSAQQFPDLHSELNLSSLELGDSALYFCASSAVGGRGTGELFFGEGSRLTVL.

This rearrangement joins TRBV25-1 to TRBJ2-3; D ambiguous. Trimming left V 2 bases short and J 2 bases short, with 5 bases between. The germline V gene encodes CDR1 MGHDK and CDR2 SYGVNS. This CDR3 region has 13 residues. The CDR3 region has the DNA TGTGCCAGCAGTGAACCCCCCACAGATACGCAGTATTTT. It translates to CASSEPPTDTQYF.

This sequence joins TRBV19 and TRBJ2-3; TRBD2 matches 10 bases. Germline values: CDR1 LNHDA, CDR2 SQIVND (reference sequence). This CDR3 comprises 17 residues. J lost 0 bases, V lost 5 bases, and 8 bases had no gene match. CDR3 sequence reads: CASSPKTSGTSTDTQYF. The CDR3 bases are TGTGCCAGTAGTCCCAAAACTAGCGGGACTAGCACAGATACGCAGTATTTT.

V usage is TRBV7-7 and J usage is TRBJ2-1; D is undetermined. Germline V gene sequence: CDR1 SSHAT, CDR2 FNYEAQ (reference sequence). The CDR3 contains 13 residues. The V and J ends lost 3 bases and 8 bases respectively, with 11 bases between them. CDR3 sequence: CASSFYGQDEQFF. CDR3 sequence (DNA): TGTGCCAGCAGCTTTTATGGTCAGGATGAGCAGTTCTTC.

J is TRBJ2-7 and V is TRBV19; TRBD1 aligns across 9 bases. With 5 bases clipped from V and 6 bases from J, the junction kept 8 bases outside the gene matches. The length of the CDR3 is 14 residues. The germline V gene encodes CDR1 LNHDA and CDR2 SQIVND (reference sequence). For the CDR3, the DNA is TGTGCCAGTAGTCCCGGGACAGGGTTAGGCGAGCAGTACTTC. It is translated as CASSPGTGLGEQYF.

V is TRBV15 and J is TRBJ2-2; 10 bases are a match to TRBD1. Germline loops: CDR1 LNHNV, CDR2 YYDKDF (reference sequence). This CDR3 spans 16 amino acids. The V and J ends lost 3 bases and 6 bases, in that order; junction bases with no gene match: 7. In nucleotides, the CDR3 is TGTGCCACCAGCAGTGCACCGGGACAGGGGCCCGGGGAGCTGTTTTTT. Its translation is CATSSAPGQGPGELFF.

The chain is built from TRBV4-1 and TRBJ1-5; the D is unclear. This CDR3 is 15 amino acids long. Germline CDR1 MGHRA, CDR2 YSYEKL. The V end was cut by 0 bases, the J end by 1 base, with 7 bases between. The CDR3 region is CASSQEDGSNQPQHF. For the CDR3, the DNA is TGCGCCAGCAGCCAAGAAGATGGGAGCAATCAGCCCCAGCATTTT.

For this clone: The sample contains more than one DNA sequence encoding this CDR3. The genes are TRBV2 and TRBJ1-5; D remains ambiguous. The CDR3 is 13 residues long. Trimming shortened V by 6 bases and J by 0 bases, and 6 bases separated the two germline ends. CDR1 SNHLY and CDR2 FYNNEI come from the germline V gene. In DNA form, the CDR3 reads TGTGCCAGCAGCCCCGATAGCAATCAGCCCCAGCATTTT. Translation: CASSPDSNQPQHF.

The V gene is TRBV27, the J gene TRBJ1-4; TRBD1 matches 7 bases. From germline, CDR1 is MNHEY and CDR2 SMNVEV (reference sequence). V dropped 6 bases and J dropped 2; count of bases not matched to a gene: 6. The CDR3 is 15 residues long. CDR3 bases: TGTGCCAGCAGCTTCAGGGGGTCGACTAATGAAAAACTGTTTTTT. Protein product: CASSFRGSTNEKLFF.

This sequence joins TRBV7-9 and TRBJ1-2, with D tentatively TRBD1 (6 bases). Trimming removed 5 bases at V and 8 bases at J, with 21 bases between. CDR3 size: 15 residues. Germline CDR1 is SEHNR and CDR2 is FQNEAQ (reference sequence). CDR3 bases: TGTGCCAGCAGCCAACAAGTCAGGGGCCTGGGAGGCTACACCTTC. Amino acids: CASSQQVRGLGGYTF.

The chain employs TRBV3-1 (or the pseudogene TRBV3-2) and TRBJ2-2; D not resolved. The CDR3 runs 14 residues. From germline, CDR1 is LGHDT and CDR2 YNNKEL (reference sequence). V lost 4 bases, J lost 2 bases, and 8 bases lay in between. The CDR3: CASSPKTNTGELFF. DNA of the CDR3: TGTGCCAGCAGCCCTAAGACTAACACCGGGGAGCTGTTTTTT.

Written as DNA, the CDR3 is TGTGCCAGCAGTATGACAGGGGAGGCTGAAGCTTTCTTT. Translating gives CASSMTGEAEAFF. The chain joins TRBV12-3 or TRBV12-4 to TRBJ1-1, with 8 bases fitting TRBD1. This CDR3 contains 13 residues. V trimming: 5 bases; J trimming: 6 bases; junction bases outside the gene matches: 5.

The J gene is TRBJ2-5, the V gene TRBV12-3 or TRBV12-4, with 10 bases identical to TRBD1. With 4 bases clipped from V and 7 bases from J, the junction kept 3 bases outside the gene matches. The CDR3 is made up of 13 amino acids. The DNA for the CDR3 is TGTGCCAGCAGTTCCGGACAGGGGGGGACCCAGTACTTC. It is translated as CASSSGQGGTQYF.